Below, one T cell receptor (beta chain) is given with its context. Its antigen is not identified. This sample is drawn from a study of shared clonotypes between healthy human individuals. Study-wide points: Clonotypes which were not shared had lower generation probabilities than clonotypes that all four donors shared. Rarefaction indicated that sorted-subset sequencing remained incomplete although depth was large.

Germline V gene lookup returns CDR1 LNHDA and CDR2 SQIVND (reference sequence). V lost 1 base and J lost 7; bases outside the gene matches: 3. The CDR3 contains 13 residues. Repertoires were generated with immunoSEQ multiplex PCR, while TCRdb's copy carries only in-frame clones and drops some. The sample contains about 680,000 clones, 60% to 75% of which appear only once. The sequence derives from a woman aged 25 to 39 in good health. The rearrangement links TRBV19 to TRBJ1-1; 7 bases agree with TRBD1. The sequenced material came from memory CD4+ T cells sorted from blood. This sample's subset: CD45RA-negative fraction. The CDR3 DNA reads as TGTGCCAGTAGTATAGTCGGGGACAGTGAAGCTTTCTTT. It yields the protein CASSIVGDSEAFF.